These T cell receptor beta chains were read from a single sample in a study of cytomegalovirus exposure and HLA in healthy donors. Clones were read by immunoSEQ multiplex PCR, and TCRdb kept only the in-frame ones, dropping some. The sample spans tens of thousands of clones; the ten largest clones claim 12%. Sequenced: PBMCs. These receptors came from a young woman in good health and CMV-seropositive. CDR3s leave out the opening cysteine and the closing phenylalanine or tryptophan.

v_call cdr3_aa
TRBV14 ASSPPPLGANVLT
TRBV29-1 SVSLESSYGYT
TRBV4-1 ASSLIAGAYQETQY
TRBV11-3 ASSLTSGSVTDTQY
TRBV6-1 ASSVDRRYEQY
TRBV4-2 ASSQTSGRAPKNIQY
TRBV9 ASSVGAGSYEQY
TRBV18 ASSAATGSGNTEAF
TRBV6-5 ASSSYRLALNEQY
TRBV4-1 ASKMTGPNSPLH
TRBV6-5 ASSYSRASLEQY
TRBV6-6 ASSYSPGHSYEQY
TRBV18 ASSAGIGGAGETQY
TRBV6-1 ASSEYRERTEAF
TRBV18 ASSSRGIPLGPLH
TRBV6-1 ASSGTSGRASQN
TRBV28 ASSLDRRYEQY
TRBV18 ASSPWDSSQETQY
TRBV18 ASSPTGTIQETQY
TRBV5-4 ASSPLDRAWDEQY
TRBV10-3 AISDRTDNQPQH
TRBV5-1 ASSSGTANTGELF
TRBV7-9 ASSLRDTTANTGELF
TRBV10-3 AISEDRDYGYT
TRBV20-1 SAGQGDEAF
TRBV19 ASRPNQGARNSPLH
TRBV6-1 ASSAAGYTGELF
TRBV18 ASSPFSDSYEQY
TRBV6-5 ASKRTGGTYEQY
TRBV7-2 ASSKDRDSYNEQF